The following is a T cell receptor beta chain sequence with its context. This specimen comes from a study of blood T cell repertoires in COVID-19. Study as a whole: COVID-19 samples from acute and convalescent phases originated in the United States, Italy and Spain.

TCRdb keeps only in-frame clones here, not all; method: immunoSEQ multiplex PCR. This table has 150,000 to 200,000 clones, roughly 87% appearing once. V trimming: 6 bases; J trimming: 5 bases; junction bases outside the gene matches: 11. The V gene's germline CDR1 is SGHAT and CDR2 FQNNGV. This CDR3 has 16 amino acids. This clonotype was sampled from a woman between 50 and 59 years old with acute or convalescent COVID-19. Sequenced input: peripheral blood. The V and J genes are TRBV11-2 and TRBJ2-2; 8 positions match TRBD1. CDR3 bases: TGTGCCAGCAGATTGGCAGGGGGCGTTAGGACCGGGGAGCTGTTTTTT. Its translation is CASRLAGGVRTGELFF.